One sample yielded the 27 T cell receptor beta chains listed below, sequenced in a study of Ad26.COV2.S vaccination and SARS-CoV-2 variants. Repertoires were generated with immunoSEQ multiplex PCR, while TCRdb's copy carries only in-frame clones and drops some. The table records more than 300,000 clones, around four fifths of them present only once. Treatment given: around 19 received Ad26.COV2.S at low or high dose, single or two shots; 5 received placebo; per-sample allocation not given. All samples were drawn on day 63, counting from the first vaccine or placebo injection. Specimen: peripheral blood, collected in a trial of Ad26.COV2.S vaccine versus placebo. These receptors all come from a person between 18 and 59 years old who received the Ad26.COV2.S COVID-19 vaccine or a placebo.

The chain has TRBV5-1 and TRBJ2-1; no clear D gene. V gave up 0 bases and J gave up 0 bases, with 7 bases separating them. The CDR3 extends over 15 amino acids. CDR1 is SGHRS and CDR2 is YFSETQ in the germline V gene. The CDR3 nucleotides are TGCGCCAGCAGCTTGGACGTGAGCTCCTACAATGAGCAGTTCTTC. It is translated as CASSLDVSSYNEQFF.

This chain links TRBV28 with TRBJ1-5; TRBD1 agrees at 11 bases. V trimming: 8 bases; J trimming: 5 bases; junction bases outside the gene matches: 11. This CDR3 has 16 amino acids. The germline V gene encodes CDR1 MDHEN and CDR2 SYDVKM. The CDR3 loop reads CASPSPAGQGDQPQHF. DNA for the CDR3: TGTGCCAGCCCTTCTCCAGCGGGACAGGGGGATCAGCCCCAGCATTTT. Complete variable domain (other parts from reference TRBV28 and TRBJ1-5): DVKVTQSSRYLVKRTGEKVFLECVQDMDHENMFWYRQDPGLGLRLIYFSYDVKMKEKGDIPEGYSVSREKKERFSLILESASTNQTSMYLCASPSPAGQGDQPQHFGDGTRLSIL.

Notes on this clone: This sample also contains other DNA sequences that code for the same CDR3. V gene TRBV5-1 combines with J gene TRBJ1-4; no clear D gene. The germline gives CDR1 SGHRS, CDR2 YFSETQ. V was cut by 1 base and J by 5 bases, with 9 bases left in between. The CDR3 is 14 residues long. As DNA, the CDR3 is TGCGCCAGCAGCTTGTCGGGAGCAAATGAAAAACTGTTTTTT. Amino acid sequence: CASSLSGANEKLFF.

The V call is TRBV7-9, the J call TRBJ1-2; 9 nucleotides align to TRBD1. The CDR3 spans 15 residues. CDR1 is SEHNR, CDR2 FQNEAQ, per germline (reference sequence). Trimming at V came to 5 bases and at J to 2 bases, leaving 6 bases not matched to a gene. CDR3 protein: CASSATGTGNYGYTF. CDR3 coding DNA: TGTGCCAGCAGCGCAACCGGGACAGGGAACTATGGCTACACCTTC. The full variable domain, with the rest looked up from reference TRBV7-9 and TRBJ1-2, is DTGVSQNPRHKITKRGQNVTFRCDPISEHNRLYWYRQTLGQGPEFLTYFQNEAQLEKSRLLSDRFSAERPKGSFSTLEIQRTEQGDSAMYLCASSATGTGNYGYTFGSGTRLTVV.

Concerning this clone: Distinct nucleotide sequences in the sample also encode this CDR3. The CDR3 DNA sequence: TGTGCCAGCAGCCAGGGGTCCTACAATGAGCAGTTCTTC. Encoded protein: CASSQGSYNEQFF. The chain joins TRBV3-1 (or the pseudogene TRBV3-2) to TRBJ2-1; D is ambiguous. This CDR3 is built from 13 residues. The germline gives CDR1 LGHDT, CDR2 YNNKEL (reference sequence). Deletions cut 3 bases from V and 1 base from J, with 4 bases between.

CDR3 loop: CAWERGFSYNEQFF. Here the CDR3 DNA reads TGTGCCTGGGAGAGGGGCTTCTCCTACAATGAGCAGTTCTTC. The rearrangement uses TRBV30 and TRBJ2-1, with D possibly being TRBD1 or TRBD2 (5 bases each). V was cut by 5 bases and J by 0 bases, with 11 bases left in between. This CDR3 spans 14 amino acids. Germline loops: CDR1 GTSNPN, CDR2 SVGIG (reference sequence).

This chain connects TRBV7-9 to TRBJ1-5; no definite D call. Trimming stripped 2 bases from V and 4 bases from J, with 3 bases between. CDR3 length equals 12 residues. The germline CDR1 and CDR2 sequences are SEHNR and FQNEAQ (reference sequence). CDR3 sequence: CASSLMNQPQHF. The CDR3 DNA reads as TGTGCCAGCAGCTTAATGAATCAGCCCCAGCATTTT.

This clone came up once. The CDR3, as DNA: TGTGCCAGCAGCTCCCTGCCTCCAGGGGTGCACACTGAAGCTTTCTTT. Its translation is CASSSLPPGVHTEAFF. The J gene is TRBJ1-1, the V gene TRBV7-6; possible D gene TRBD1, 6 bases. Germline V CDR1 and CDR2: SGHVS, FNYEAQ. The CDR3 covers 16 residues. Trimming took 4 bases from V and 3 from J, leaving 18 bases between them.

The chain links TRBV4-2 to TRBJ1-3, with a tentative D call TRBD1 (6 bases). Germline values: CDR1 LGHNA, CDR2 YNFKEQ. This CDR3 spans 19 amino acids. Trimming removed 4 bases from V and 0 bases from J, with 22 bases in between. The CDR3 region has the DNA TGTGCCAGCAGCCCCATGGGGGGGGCAGAAAAGTTCTCTGGAAACACCATATATTTT. It is translated as CASSPMGGAEKFSGNTIYF.

The chain couples TRBV12-3 or TRBV12-4 to TRBJ2-7, with D tentatively TRBD2 (6 bases). V was pared by 0 bases and J by 3 bases, with 6 bases between. The CDR3 covers 13 residues. Here the CDR3 reads CASSLAEGYEQYF. CDR3 nucleotide sequence: TGTGCCAGCAGTTTAGCGGAGGGCTACGAGCAGTACTTC.

The genes are TRBV29-1 and TRBJ2-7; D is possibly TRBD2 (5 bases). V lost 7 bases and J lost 2, with 15 bases in between. CDR1 and CDR2 from the germline V gene are SQVTM and ANQGSEA. The CDR3 contains 13 residues. The CDR3 reads CSALAQKPYEQYF. Here the CDR3 DNA reads TGCAGCGCCCTAGCTCAGAAACCCTACGAGCAGTACTTC.

CDR3 nucleotide sequence: TGTGCCAGCAGTTCTCAATCTCAAATTGATTCACCCCTCCACTTT. This translates into CASSSQSQIDSPLHF. The chain is built from TRBV28 and TRBJ1-6; unclear D gene. Per germline, CDR1 MDHEN and CDR2 SYDVKM. CDR3 length: 15 residues. The germline V and J ends were trimmed by 4 bases and 8 bases, with 15 bases remaining between them.

The chain has TRBV11-2 and TRBJ2-5, with TRBD2 matching over 8 bases. The V gene end was trimmed by 4 bases and the J gene end by 5 bases; junction bases not matched to a gene: 15. The germline V gene encodes CDR1 SGHAT and CDR2 FQNNGV. The CDR3 has 17 amino acids. The CDR3 region is CASSWGGSSGGGETQYF. The DNA of the CDR3 is TGTGCCAGCAGCTGGGGGGGTTCCAGCGGGGGCGGCGAGACCCAGTACTTC.

The chain joins TRBV12-3 or TRBV12-4 to TRBJ2-2; D gene ambiguous. This CDR3 spans 13 amino acids. V lost 7 bases and J lost 7, with 13 bases in between. CDR3 residues: CASTTLAVGELFF. The CDR3 DNA is TGTGCCAGCACCACTTTGGCGGTCGGGGAGCTGTTTTTT.

This clone was found a few times. The chain employs TRBV18 and TRBJ1-2, with D uncertain. This CDR3 has 14 residues. V dropped 6 bases and J dropped 4 bases, with 15 bases sitting between them. Germline values: CDR1 KGHSH, CDR2 LQKENI. The CDR3 DNA is TGTGCCAGCTCCTCGCTAGCGACCAGCTATGGCTACACCTTC. Protein sequence: CASSSLATSYGYTF.

The J gene is TRBJ1-6, the V gene TRBV7-6; D is unclear. CDR3 length equals 14 residues. The germline CDR1 and CDR2 sequences are SGHVS and FNYEAQ. Between the trimmed V and J ends, which lost 7 bases and 10 bases, there was a span of 17 bases. The DNA of the CDR3 is TGTGCCAGCACCCAAGACGGTCCATCCTCACCCCTCCACTTT. Protein: CASTQDGPSSPLHF.

This clone was observed a few times. The chain couples TRBV12-3 or TRBV12-4 to TRBJ2-7; no reliable D call. CDR3 size: 11 residues. Trimming cost V 3 bases and J 9 bases, with 9 bases left between them. CDR3 DNA sequence: TGTGCCAGCAGTTTCGGAGACTCGCAGTACTTC. Residues: CASSFGDSQYF.

The chain joins TRBV6-4 to TRBJ2-2, with D perhaps TRBD1 (6 bases). This CDR3 is 14 amino acids long. Germline CDR1 and CDR2: MRHNA and SNTAGT. Trimming took 4 bases from V and 2 from J, leaving 8 bases between them. The CDR3, as DNA: TGTGCCAGCAGTGTGGACAGAAACACCGGGGAGCTGTTTTTT. Protein sequence: CASSVDRNTGELFF.

This chain connects TRBV27 to TRBJ1-5; D gene unclear. The CDR3 is made up of 14 amino acids. V was shortened by 3 bases and J by 5 bases, with 11 bases between the two germline ends. Germline V lookup: CDR1 MNHEY, CDR2 SMNVEV (reference sequence). This CDR3 reads CASSFTGNHQPQHF. CDR3 sequence (DNA): TGTGCCAGCAGTTTTACGGGTAACCATCAGCCCCAGCATTTT.

V usage is TRBV12-5 and J usage is TRBJ2-5; D is possibly TRBD2 (6 bases). Germline V lookup: CDR1 LGHNT, CDR2 FRNRAP. The V end was cut by 5 bases, the J end by 4 bases, with 14 bases between. The CDR3 consists of 14 residues. CDR3 protein: CASGPPGAGETQYF. The CDR3 coding sequence is TGTGCTAGTGGTCCCCCCGGAGCGGGAGAGACCCAGTACTTC.

V and J are TRBV4-2 and TRBJ2-7, with D perhaps TRBD1 (6 bases). Trimming pared 5 bases from V and 6 bases from J, leaving 20 bases between. The CDR3 contains 15 residues. From germline, CDR1 is LGHNA and CDR2 YNFKEQ. The CDR3 loop reads CASSTPGTLPGEQYF. The CDR3 DNA follows: TGTGCCAGCAGCACTCCCGGGACACTCCCTGGCGAGCAGTACTTC.

This chain joins TRBV7-2 and TRBJ1-1, with 7 bases matching TRBD1. Germline CDR1 and CDR2: SGHTA and FQGNSA. This CDR3 is 13 amino acids long. The trim removed 2 bases at V and 6 bases at J, leaving 3 bases unmatched. The CDR3 loop is CASSLYRGAEAFF. CDR3 sequence (DNA): TGTGCCAGCAGCTTATACAGGGGAGCTGAAGCTTTCTTT.

This clone was seen a few times. The chain has TRBV5-4 and TRBJ1-2, with 8 bases identical to TRBD1. Germline V gives CDR1 SGHNT, CDR2 YYREEE (reference sequence). The V segment lost 3 bases and the J segment 4 bases; nucleotides outside the gene matches: 11. The CDR3 has 16 residues. The CDR3 reads CASSSKRQGTGYGYTF. The CDR3 DNA reads as TGTGCCAGCAGCTCAAAAAGACAGGGGACAGGCTATGGCTACACCTTC.

The chain is built from TRBV6-5 and TRBJ1-2, with D possibly TRBD1 on 6 matching bases. Deletions cut 3 bases from V and 6 bases from J, with 17 bases between. The CDR3 loop spans 15 amino acids. From germline, CDR1 is MNHEY and CDR2 SVGAGI. CDR3 protein: CASSYYGGGRDGYTF. DNA for the CDR3: TGTGCCAGCAGTTATTATGGGGGGGGGCGCGATGGCTACACCTTC.

This clone showed up just a few times. The chain has TRBV7-9 and TRBJ1-6, with 8 bases lining up with TRBD1. The CDR3 runs 16 residues. V lost 5 bases and J lost 9; bases outside the gene matches: 12. Germline CDR1 is SEHNR and CDR2 is FQNEAQ (reference sequence). DNA for the CDR3: TGTGCCAGCAGCCTATACTGGGACAGGAATGCTTCACCCCTCCACTTT. Its translation is CASSLYWDRNASPLHF.

The J gene is TRBJ1-2, the V gene TRBV12-3 or TRBV12-4; D is unclear. V was shortened by 2 bases and J by 5 bases, with 9 bases between the two germline ends. The CDR3 has 13 amino acids. The CDR3 protein is CASSLLQTYGYTF. DNA for the CDR3: TGTGCCAGCAGTTTACTGCAGACGTATGGCTACACCTTC.

V is TRBV11-1 and J is TRBJ2-1; D is uncertain. CDR1 and CDR2 (germline): SGHAT, FQDESV (reference sequence). V was clipped by 1 base and J by 0 bases, with 10 bases between them. The CDR3 is 16 amino acids. The CDR3 loop is CASSLGDSSSYNEQFF. The CDR3 DNA is TGTGCCAGCAGCTTAGGCGATAGTAGCTCCTACAATGAGCAGTTCTTC.